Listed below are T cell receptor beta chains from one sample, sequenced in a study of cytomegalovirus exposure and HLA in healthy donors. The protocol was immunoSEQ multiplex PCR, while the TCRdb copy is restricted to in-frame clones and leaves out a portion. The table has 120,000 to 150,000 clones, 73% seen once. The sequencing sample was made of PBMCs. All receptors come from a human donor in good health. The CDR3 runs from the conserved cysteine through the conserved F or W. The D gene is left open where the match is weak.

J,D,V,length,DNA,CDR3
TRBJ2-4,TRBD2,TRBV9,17,TGTGCCAGCAGCCGAACCCCAATAGCGGGGAACAAAAACATTCAGTACTTC,CASSRTPIAGNKNIQYF
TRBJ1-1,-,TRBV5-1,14,TGCGCCAGCAGCTTGGGACAGGTTCCCACTGAAGCTTTCTTT,CASSLGQVPTEAFF
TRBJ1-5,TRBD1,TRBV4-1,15,TGCGCCAGCAGCCAGATTGGACAGGGAAGGCAGCCCCAGCATTTT,CASSQIGQGRQPQHF
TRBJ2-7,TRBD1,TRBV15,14,TGTGCCACCAGCGGAAACAGGGGTTCCTACGAGCAGTACTTC,CATSGNRGSYEQYF
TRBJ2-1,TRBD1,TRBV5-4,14,TGTGCCAGCAGTAGGACAGGGGAGTACAATGAGCAGTTCTTC,CASSRTGEYNEQFF
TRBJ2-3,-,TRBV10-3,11,TGTGCCACAACCCAGGGAGATACGCAGTATTTT,CATTQGDTQYF
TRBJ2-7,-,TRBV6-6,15,TGTGCCAGCAGTCGAGACAGGACCTTCTCCTACGAGCAGTACTTC,CASSRDRTFSYEQYF
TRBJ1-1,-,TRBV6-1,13,TGTGCCAGCAGTGGGCTACTACACACTGAAGCTTTCTTT,CASSGLLHTEAFF
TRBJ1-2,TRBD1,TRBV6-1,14,TGTGCCAGCAGTGAAGGACAGGGTGACGATGGCTACACCTTC,CASSEGQGDDGYTF
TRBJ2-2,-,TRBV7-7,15,TGTGCTAGCAGCTCCGGGGGAGTTTACACCGGGGAGCTGTTTTTT,CASSSGGVYTGELFF
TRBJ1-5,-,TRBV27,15,TGTGCCAGCAGTTTATGGCCCAACGAAAATCAGCCCCAGCATTTT,CASSLWPNENQPQHF